This T cell receptor (beta chain) comes out of a study of blood T cell repertoires in COVID-19. About the study: The study drew acute and convalescent COVID-19 samples from the United States, Italy and Spain. In each case, the material was cDNA or gDNA derived from T cells, B-cell-depleted T cells, or PBMCs.

Germline V gene data show CDR1 as LNHDA and CDR2 as SQIVND (reference sequence). The CDR3 length is 14 residues. V was clipped by 4 bases and J by 6 bases; unmatched bases: 8. Study processing details: Nucleated cell counts were estimated from reference gene primer amplification. The protocol was immunoSEQ multiplex PCR, while the TCRdb copy is restricted to in-frame clones and leaves out a portion. Clone size and V and J calls were adopted from that table, with D and trimming inferred from the DNA. The table has some 330,000 clones, roughly nine tenths seen once. This rearrangement joins TRBV19 to TRBJ1-1, with 7 bases lining up with TRBD1. Material for sequencing was PBMCs or T cells enriched from blood (not recorded which). This sequence originates from a young woman who had recovered from COVID-19. CDR3 coding DNA: TGTGCCAGTAGTACACAGGGGTTAAAGTCTGAAGCTTTCTTT. Translated, it gives CASSTQGLKSEAFF.